This T cell receptor beta chain was obtained from a study of T cell responses to AZD1222 COVID-19 vaccine. Germline CDR1 SQVTM, CDR2 ANQGSEA. The CDR3 runs to 12 residues. The V end was cut by 7 bases, the J end by 1 base, with 8 bases between. This clone was picked up one time. What it binds is unknown. Produced via immunoSEQ multiplex PCR; TCRdb's table is partial and in-frame only. The sample lists about 140,000 clones, more than 80% occurring once. General study points: CD4 TCRs associated with vaccination spanned spike, dominating at 160-218 and 743-854.

The rearrangement uses TRBV29-1 and TRBJ1-3, with a tentative D call TRBD1 (5 bases). The sequence was obtained from an adult in good health. This sample comprised peripheral blood, obtained on day 0 of AZD1222 vaccination. The CDR3 here is CSAEGSGNTIYF. The CDR3 DNA follows: TGCAGCGCTGAGGGGTCTGGAAACACCATATATTTT.